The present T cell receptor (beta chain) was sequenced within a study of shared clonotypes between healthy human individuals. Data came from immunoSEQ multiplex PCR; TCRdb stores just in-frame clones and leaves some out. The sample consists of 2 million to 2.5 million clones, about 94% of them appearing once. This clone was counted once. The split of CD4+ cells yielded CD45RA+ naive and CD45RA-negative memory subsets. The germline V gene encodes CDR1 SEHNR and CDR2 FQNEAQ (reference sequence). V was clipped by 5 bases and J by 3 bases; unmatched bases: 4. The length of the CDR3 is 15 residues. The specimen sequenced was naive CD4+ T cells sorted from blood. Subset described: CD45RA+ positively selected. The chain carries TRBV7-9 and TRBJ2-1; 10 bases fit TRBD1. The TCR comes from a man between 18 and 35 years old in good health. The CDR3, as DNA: TGTGCCAGCAGCGCTGGGACAGGGGTCTACAATGAGCAGTTCTTC. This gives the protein CASSAGTGVYNEQFF.